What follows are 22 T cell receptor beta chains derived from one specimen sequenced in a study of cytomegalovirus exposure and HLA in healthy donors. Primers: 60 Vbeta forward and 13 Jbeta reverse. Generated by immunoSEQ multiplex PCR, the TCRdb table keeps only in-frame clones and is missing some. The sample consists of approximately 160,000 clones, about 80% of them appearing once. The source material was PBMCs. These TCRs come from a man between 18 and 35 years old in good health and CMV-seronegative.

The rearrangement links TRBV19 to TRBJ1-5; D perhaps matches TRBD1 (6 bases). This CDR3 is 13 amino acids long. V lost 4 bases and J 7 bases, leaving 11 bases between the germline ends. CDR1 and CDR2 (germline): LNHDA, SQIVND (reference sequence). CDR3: CASSTGVQQPQHF. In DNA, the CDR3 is TGTGCCAGTAGTACAGGGGTCCAGCAGCCCCAGCATTTT.

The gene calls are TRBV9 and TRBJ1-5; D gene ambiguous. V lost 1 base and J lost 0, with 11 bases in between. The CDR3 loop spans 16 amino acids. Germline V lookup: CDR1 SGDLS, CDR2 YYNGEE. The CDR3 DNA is TGTGCCAGCAGCGTAAGACAAGAATATAGCAATCAGCCCCAGCATTTT. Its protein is CASSVRQEYSNQPQHF. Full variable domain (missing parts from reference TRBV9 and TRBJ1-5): DSGVTQTPKHLITATGQRVTLRCSPRSGDLSVYWYQQSLDQGLQFLIQYYNGEERAKGNILERFSAQQFPDLHSELNLSSLELGDSALYFCASSVRQEYSNQPQHFGDGTRLSIL.

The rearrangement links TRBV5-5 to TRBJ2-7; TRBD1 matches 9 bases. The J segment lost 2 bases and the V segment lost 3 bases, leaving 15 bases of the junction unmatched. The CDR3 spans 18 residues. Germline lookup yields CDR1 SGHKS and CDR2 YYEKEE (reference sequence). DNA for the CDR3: TGTGCCAGCAGCTCTAAATTCCGGGACAGGGTAGCTCCCTACGAGCAGTACTTC. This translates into CASSSKFRDRVAPYEQYF.

The CDR3 is CATYSGTGDSPLHF. The CDR3, as DNA: TGTGCCACCTATTCCGGGACAGGGGATTCACCCCTCCACTTT. The J gene is TRBJ1-6, the V gene TRBV10-3; 10 bases map to TRBD1. CDR1 and CDR2 from the germline V gene are ENHRY and SYGVKD. The J segment lost 8 bases and the V segment lost 10 bases, leaving 8 bases of the junction unmatched. This CDR3 has 14 residues.

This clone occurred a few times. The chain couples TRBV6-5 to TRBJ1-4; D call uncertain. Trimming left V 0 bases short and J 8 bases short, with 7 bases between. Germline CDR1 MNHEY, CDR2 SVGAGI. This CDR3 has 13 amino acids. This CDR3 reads CASSYSVREKLFF. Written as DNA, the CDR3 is TGTGCCAGCAGTTACTCCGTTCGGGAAAAACTGTTTTTT.

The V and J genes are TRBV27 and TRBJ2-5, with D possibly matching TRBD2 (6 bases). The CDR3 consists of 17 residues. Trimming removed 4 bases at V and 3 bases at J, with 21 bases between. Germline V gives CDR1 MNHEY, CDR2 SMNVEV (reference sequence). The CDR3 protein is CASSSTSLWDSEETQYF. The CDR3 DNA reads TGTGCCAGCAGTTCAACTTCCCTTTGGGACTCCGAAGAGACCCAGTACTTC.

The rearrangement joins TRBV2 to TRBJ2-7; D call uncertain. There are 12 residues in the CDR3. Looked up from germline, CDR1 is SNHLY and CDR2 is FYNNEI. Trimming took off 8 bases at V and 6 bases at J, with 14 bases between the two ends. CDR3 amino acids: CASGDEVSEQYF. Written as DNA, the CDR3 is TGTGCCAGCGGAGATGAAGTCTCCGAGCAGTACTTC.

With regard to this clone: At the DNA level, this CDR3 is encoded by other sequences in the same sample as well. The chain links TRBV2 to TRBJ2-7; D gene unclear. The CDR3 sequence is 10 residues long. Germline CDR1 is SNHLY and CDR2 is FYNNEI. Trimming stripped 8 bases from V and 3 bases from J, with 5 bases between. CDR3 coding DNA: TGTGCCAGCTCTGTCTACGAGCAGTACTTC. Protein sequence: CASSVYEQYF. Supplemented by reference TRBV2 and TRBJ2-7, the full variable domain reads EPEVTQTPSHQVTQMGQEVILRCVPISNHLYFYWYRQILGQKVEFLVSFYNNEISEKSEIFDDQFSVERPDGSNFTLKIRSTKLEDSAMYFCASSVYEQYFGPGTRLTVT.

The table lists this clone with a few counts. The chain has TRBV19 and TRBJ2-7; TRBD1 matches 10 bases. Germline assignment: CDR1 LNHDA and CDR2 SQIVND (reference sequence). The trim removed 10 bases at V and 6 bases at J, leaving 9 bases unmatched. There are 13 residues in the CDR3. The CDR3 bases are TGTGCCACCGGGACAGGGGCTTTTCGCGAGCAGTACTTC. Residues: CATGTGAFREQYF.

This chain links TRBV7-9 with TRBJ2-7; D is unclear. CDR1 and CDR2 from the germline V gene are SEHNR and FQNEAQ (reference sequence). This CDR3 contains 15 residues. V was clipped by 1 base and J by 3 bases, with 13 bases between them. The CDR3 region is CASSLVISFNYEQYF. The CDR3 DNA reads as TGTGCCAGCAGCTTAGTTATTTCCTTTAACTACGAGCAGTACTTC. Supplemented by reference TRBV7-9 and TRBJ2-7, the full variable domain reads DTGVSQNPRHKITKRGQNVTFRCDPISEHNRLYWYRQTLGQGPEFLTYFQNEAQLEKSRLLSDRFSAERPKGSFSTLEIQRTEQGDSAMYLCASSLVISFNYEQYFGPGTRLTVT.

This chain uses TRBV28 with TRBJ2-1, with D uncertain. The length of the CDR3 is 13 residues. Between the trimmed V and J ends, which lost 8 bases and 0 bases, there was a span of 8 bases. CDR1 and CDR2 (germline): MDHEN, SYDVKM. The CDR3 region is CASGELSYNEQFF. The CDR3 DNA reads TGTGCCAGCGGAGAGCTCTCCTACAATGAGCAGTTCTTC.

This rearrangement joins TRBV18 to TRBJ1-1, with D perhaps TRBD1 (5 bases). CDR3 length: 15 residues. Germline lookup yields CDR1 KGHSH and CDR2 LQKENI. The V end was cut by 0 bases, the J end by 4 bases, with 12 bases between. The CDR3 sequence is CASSPPNNQGTEAFF. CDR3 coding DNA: TGTGCCAGCTCACCACCCAACAACCAGGGCACTGAAGCTTTCTTT.

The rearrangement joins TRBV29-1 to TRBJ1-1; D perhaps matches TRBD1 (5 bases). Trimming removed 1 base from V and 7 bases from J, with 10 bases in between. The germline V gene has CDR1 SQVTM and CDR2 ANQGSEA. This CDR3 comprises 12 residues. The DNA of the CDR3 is TGCAGCGTTGAAGCAGGGCGCAGTGAAGCTTTCTTT. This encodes CSVEAGRSEAFF.

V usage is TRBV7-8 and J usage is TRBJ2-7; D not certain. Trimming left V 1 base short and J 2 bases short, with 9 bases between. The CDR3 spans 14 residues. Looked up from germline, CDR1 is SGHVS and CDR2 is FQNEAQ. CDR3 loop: CASSLGRVPYEQYF. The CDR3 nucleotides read TGTGCCAGCAGCTTAGGCCGGGTACCCTACGAGCAGTACTTC. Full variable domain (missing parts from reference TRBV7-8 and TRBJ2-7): GAGVSQSPRYKVAKRGQDVALRCDPISGHVSLFWYQQALGQGPEFLTYFQNEAQLDKSGLPSDRFFAERPEGSVSTLKIQRTQQEDSAVYLCASSLGRVPYEQYFGPGTRLTVT.

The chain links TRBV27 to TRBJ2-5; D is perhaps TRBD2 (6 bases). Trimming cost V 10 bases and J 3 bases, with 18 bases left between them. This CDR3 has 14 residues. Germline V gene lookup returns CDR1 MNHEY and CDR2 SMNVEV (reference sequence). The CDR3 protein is CATREGRREETQYF. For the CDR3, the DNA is TGTGCCACCAGGGAAGGGAGGAGAGAAGAGACCCAGTACTTC.

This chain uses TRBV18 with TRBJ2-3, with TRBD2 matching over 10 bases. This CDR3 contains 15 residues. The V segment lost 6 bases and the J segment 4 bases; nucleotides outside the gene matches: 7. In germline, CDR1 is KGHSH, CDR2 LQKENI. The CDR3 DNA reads TGTGCCAGCTCCCAAGCGAGCGGGGGGGCAGATACGCAGTATTTT. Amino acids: CASSQASGGADTQYF.

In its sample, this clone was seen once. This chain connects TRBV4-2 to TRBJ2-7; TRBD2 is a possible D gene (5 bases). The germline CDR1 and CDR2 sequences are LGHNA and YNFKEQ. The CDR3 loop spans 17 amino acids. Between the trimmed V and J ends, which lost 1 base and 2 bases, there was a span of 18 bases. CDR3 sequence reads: CASSQALDYAQAYEQYF. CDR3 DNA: TGTGCCAGCAGCCAAGCTCTAGACTATGCACAAGCCTACGAGCAGTACTTC.

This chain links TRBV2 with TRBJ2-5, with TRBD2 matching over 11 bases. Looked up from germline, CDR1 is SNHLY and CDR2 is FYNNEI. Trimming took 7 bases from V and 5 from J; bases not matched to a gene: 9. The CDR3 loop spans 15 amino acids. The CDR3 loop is CASTETSGVSETQYF. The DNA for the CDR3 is TGTGCCAGCACTGAGACTAGCGGGGTGTCGGAGACCCAGTACTTC.

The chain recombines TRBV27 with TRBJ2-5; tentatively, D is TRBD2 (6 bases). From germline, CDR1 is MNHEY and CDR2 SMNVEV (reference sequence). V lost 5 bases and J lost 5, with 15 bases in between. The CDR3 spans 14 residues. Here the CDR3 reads CASSKRPGGETQYF. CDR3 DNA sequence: TGTGCCAGCAGTAAGCGGCCCGGGGGTGAGACCCAGTACTTC.

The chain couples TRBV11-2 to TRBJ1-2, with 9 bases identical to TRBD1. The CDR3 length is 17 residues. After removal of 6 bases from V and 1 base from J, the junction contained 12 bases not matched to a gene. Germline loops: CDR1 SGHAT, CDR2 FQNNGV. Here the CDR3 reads CASRSPGQGSHNYGYTF. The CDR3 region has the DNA TGTGCCAGCAGATCCCCAGGACAGGGGTCCCATAACTATGGCTACACCTTC.

The CDR3 is CASSGGYAEKLFF. The DNA for the CDR3 is TGTGCCAGCAGCGGAGGGTATGCCGAAAAACTGTTTTTT. The chain employs TRBV7-9 and TRBJ1-4; D is ambiguous. The CDR3 covers 13 residues. Germline V gene sequence: CDR1 SEHNR, CDR2 FQNEAQ (reference sequence). Trimming stripped 5 bases from V and 8 bases from J, with 12 bases between.

This CDR3 is CAISEGDSRYTDTQYF. CDR3 coding DNA: TGTGCCATCAGTGAGGGGGACTCGCGGTACACAGATACGCAGTATTTT. The rearrangement links TRBV10-3 to TRBJ2-3, with D possibly matching TRBD2 (6 bases). The germline gives CDR1 ENHRY, CDR2 SYGVKD. Trimming removed 2 bases at V and 2 bases at J, with 14 bases between. The CDR3 consists of 16 residues.